The clone carrying this T cell receptor beta chain was seen at least ten times. Antigen: not known. The data originate from a study of T cell repertoires in cytomegalovirus infection. The overall study: Newly reported HLA-C-restricted and thoroughly characterized HLA-B-restricted CMV epitopes were employed. Indicated by public TCR beta signatures were CMV infection and matching HLA type.

TCRdb analysed the reads with MiXCR anew, one entry per CDR3 protein. The sample lists about 900,000 distinct CDR3 sequences; approximately 30% were seen once. V lost 11 bases, J lost 0 bases, and 14 bases lay in between. The CDR3 contains 14 residues. Germline V gives CDR1 SGHVS, CDR2 FQNEAQ. Study conclusions and caveats: People with CMV and the relevant HLA were identified by cumulative public TCR beta family frequency.

The sample in question was cultured CD8+ T cells from PBMCs, obtained from culture after CMV antigen stimulation. The sequence came from a human donor in good health (CMV status not recorded). Some clones in this sample may be carry-over from other donors' samples. The rearrangement joins TRBV7-8 to TRBJ1-5; D unresolved. The CDR3 sequence: CACSGRNSNQPQHF. The CDR3 nucleotides read TGTGCCTGTTCAGGACGAAATAGCAATCAGCCCCAGCATTTT.